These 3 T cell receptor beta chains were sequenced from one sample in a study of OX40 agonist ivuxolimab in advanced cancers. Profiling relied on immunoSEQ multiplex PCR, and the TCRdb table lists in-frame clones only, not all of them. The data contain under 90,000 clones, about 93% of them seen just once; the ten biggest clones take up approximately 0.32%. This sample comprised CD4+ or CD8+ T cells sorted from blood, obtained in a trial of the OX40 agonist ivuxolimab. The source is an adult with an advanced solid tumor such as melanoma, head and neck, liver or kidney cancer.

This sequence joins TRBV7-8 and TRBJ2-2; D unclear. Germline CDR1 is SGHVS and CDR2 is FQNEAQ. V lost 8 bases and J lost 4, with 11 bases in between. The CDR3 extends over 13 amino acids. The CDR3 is CASRALSTGELFF. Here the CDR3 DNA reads TGTGCCAGCCGAGCCCTATCCACCGGGGAGCTGTTTTTT.

CDR3 DNA sequence: TGCGCCAGCGCCTTAGAATTGGATTCACCCCTCCACTTT. Its protein product is CASALELDSPLHF. The chain has TRBV5-1 and TRBJ1-6, with no clear D. Between the trimmed V and J ends, which lost 7 bases and 8 bases, there was a span of 13 bases. The CDR3 covers 13 residues. Germline assignment: CDR1 SGHRS and CDR2 YFSETQ.

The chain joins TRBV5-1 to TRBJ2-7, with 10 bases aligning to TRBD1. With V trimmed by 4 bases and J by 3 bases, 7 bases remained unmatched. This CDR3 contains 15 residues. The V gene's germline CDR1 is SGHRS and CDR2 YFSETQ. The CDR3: CASSRIGTGDYEQYF. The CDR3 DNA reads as TGCGCCAGCAGCCGGATCGGGACAGGGGACTACGAGCAGTACTTC.